This T cell receptor beta chain emerged from a study of CD8+ T cells in alopecia areata. Reverse transcribed after extraction, RNA yielded cDNA as the sequencing template. Sequenced by immunoSEQ multiplex PCR; TCRdb stores in-frame clones only, minus some. Here the sample spans 200,000 to 250,000 clones, 50% to 65% being singletons. The receptor was isolated from a human donor with alopecia areata. The sequenced sample was CD4+ T cells sorted from blood, obtained at week 0.

The CDR3 nucleotides read TGTGCCAGCACCGGGGTCGGGGCTAACACCGGGGAGCTGTTTTTT. Translation: CASTGVGANTGELFF. The chain couples TRBV25-1 to TRBJ2-2; D may be TRBD1 or TRBD2 (5 bases each). CDR1 and CDR2 from the germline V gene are MGHDK and SYGVNS. The CDR3 extends over 15 amino acids. V was clipped by 7 bases and J by 2 bases, with 14 bases between them.